Shown below are 30 T cell receptor beta chains from a single sample sequenced in a study of blood T cell repertoires in COVID-19. Clones were read by immunoSEQ multiplex PCR, and TCRdb kept only the in-frame ones, dropping some. The data hold approximately 440,000 clones, with 90% observed a single time. The sequencing input was PBMCs or T cells enriched from blood (not recorded which). These receptor sequences come from a man aged 18-30 years who had recovered from COVID-19.

The chain links TRBV11-2 to TRBJ1-3; D perhaps matches TRBD1 (6 bases). V was clipped by 4 bases and J by 0 bases, with 13 bases between them. The CDR3 runs to 16 residues. CDR1 and CDR2 from the germline V gene are SGHAT and FQNNGV. Written as DNA, the CDR3 is TGTGCCAGCAGCTCATCCCAGGGACACTCTGGAAACACCATATATTTT. It specifies CASSSSQGHSGNTIYF.

This chain connects TRBV18 to TRBJ2-5; 8 bases are a match to TRBD1. Unmatched junction bases numbered 3, after V lost 3 bases and J lost 6 bases. Germline values: CDR1 KGHSH, CDR2 LQKENI. This CDR3 contains 13 residues. CDR3 in amino acids: CASSPGQDKTQYF. The CDR3 DNA is TGTGCCAGCTCACCGGGACAGGATAAGACCCAGTACTTC.

This sequence joins TRBV3-1 (or the pseudogene TRBV3-2) and TRBJ2-1; 11 nucleotides align to TRBD2. The V gene's germline CDR1 is LGHDT and CDR2 YNNKEL (reference sequence). The CDR3 has 17 amino acids. J was trimmed by 2 bases and V by 0 bases; bases with no gene match: 3. The CDR3 DNA sequence: TGTGCCAGCAGCCAAGAAAAACTAGCGGGGGCCTACAATGAGCAGTTCTTC. It yields the protein CASSQEKLAGAYNEQFF.

V usage is TRBV6-5 and J usage is TRBJ2-7, with D perhaps matching TRBD2 (5 bases). The CDR3 is made up of 12 amino acids. Trimming took off 6 bases at V and 3 bases at J, with 9 bases between the two ends. CDR1 is MNHEY and CDR2 is SVGAGI in the germline V gene. CDR3 coding DNA: TGTGCCAGCAGCGGGAACGGCTACGAGCAGTACTTC. Its protein product is CASSGNGYEQYF.

This chain joins TRBV5-1 and TRBJ2-3; the match to TRBD1 covers 8 bases. The ends lost 4 bases at V and 0 bases at J; junction bases unmatched: 4. This CDR3 comprises 15 residues. Germline CDR1 SGHRS, CDR2 YFSETQ. CDR3 in DNA: TGCGCCAGCAGCCCGGGACAGGAAAGCACAGATACGCAGTATTTT. Translated, it gives CASSPGQESTDTQYF.

The J gene is TRBJ1-2, the V gene TRBV7-9; the match to TRBD1 covers 9 bases. Unmatched junction bases numbered 7, after V lost 5 bases and J lost 3 bases. There are 15 residues in the CDR3. Germline V gene sequence: CDR1 SEHNR, CDR2 FQNEAQ (reference sequence). CDR3 in amino acids: CASSTNGDRDYGYTF. The CDR3 DNA sequence: TGTGCCAGCAGCACCAACGGGGACAGGGACTATGGCTACACCTTC.

The chain uses TRBV27 and TRBJ1-1; possibly TRBD1 for D (5 bases). V was pared by 6 bases and J by 0 bases, with 11 bases between. CDR1 MNHEY and CDR2 SMNVEV come from the germline V gene (reference sequence). The CDR3 covers 14 residues. The CDR3 protein is CASSWDSMNTEAFF. CDR3 nucleotide sequence: TGTGCCAGCAGCTGGGACTCCATGAACACTGAAGCTTTCTTT.

Concerning this clone itself: One end of the junction is discordant with germline, which a read error may explain. The gene calls are TRBV28 and TRBJ1-4; D is unclear. The CDR3 extends over 15 amino acids. CDR1 MDHEN and CDR2 SYDVKM come from the germline V gene. CDR3 in DNA: TGTGCCAGCACCGACGGAGGGCGATATAATGAAAAACTATTTTTT. This encodes CASTDGGRYNEKLFF. Complete variable domain (other parts from reference TRBV28 and TRBJ1-4): DVKVTQSSRYLVKRTGEKVFLECVQDMDHENMFWYRQDPGLGLRLIYFSYDVKMKEKGDIPEGYSVSREKKERFSLILESASTNQTSMYLCASTDGGRYNEKLFFGSGTQLSVL.

The chain has TRBV7-2 and TRBJ1-4, with D unresolved. V was pared by 5 bases and J by 8 bases, with 12 bases between. CDR3 size: 13 residues. Germline V CDR1 and CDR2: SGHTA, FQGNSA. DNA of the CDR3: TGTGCCAGCAGCCCGGGGATATTAGAAAAACTGTTTTTT. Its protein product is CASSPGILEKLFF.

The chain links TRBV3-1 (or the pseudogene TRBV3-2) to TRBJ2-1; TRBD2 agrees at 10 bases. There are 19 residues in the CDR3. With 0 bases clipped from V and 5 bases from J, the junction kept 13 bases outside the gene matches. Per germline, CDR1 LGHDT and CDR2 YNNKEL (reference sequence). The CDR3, as DNA: TGTGCCAGCAGCCAAGATCCGCTAGCGGGAGATTGGGCCCACAATGAGCAGTTCTTC. It translates to CASSQDPLAGDWAHNEQFF.

This clone was picked up one time. V usage is TRBV7-3 and J usage is TRBJ2-5, with a possible D match to TRBD2 (5 bases). This CDR3 has 15 residues. CDR1 is SGHTA, CDR2 FQGTGA, per germline. V lost 5 bases and J lost 5, with 18 bases in between. This CDR3 reads CASSLPGSRDETQYF. CDR3 sequence (DNA): TGTGCCAGCAGCCTCCCGGGTAGCCGGGATGAGACCCAGTACTTC.

The V call is TRBV2, the J call TRBJ2-7; possibly TRBD1 for D (6 bases). Per the germline V gene, CDR1 is SNHLY and CDR2 is FYNNEI. The V gene lost 6 bases and the J gene lost 0 bases, with 12 bases spanning the gap. The CDR3 extends over 14 amino acids. CDR3 DNA sequence: TGTGCCAGCAGCAAGACAGGCACCTCCTACGAGCAGTACTTC. Its protein product is CASSKTGTSYEQYF.

The CDR3 DNA follows: TGTGCCACCAGCACGGGACAGGGTTTGCTCTATGGCTACACCTTC. Translated: CATSTGQGLLYGYTF. V usage is TRBV15 and J usage is TRBJ1-2, with 9 nucleotides matching TRBD1. The CDR3 length is 15 residues. Germline V gene data show CDR1 as LNHNV and CDR2 as YYDKDF (reference sequence). The trim removed 4 bases at V and 4 bases at J, leaving 7 bases unmatched.

The chain carries TRBV20-1 and TRBJ2-3; 8 bases line up with TRBD2. CDR3 length equals 16 residues. V shed 3 bases, J shed 5 bases, and the junction held 13 bases outside the gene matches. Germline CDR1 DFQATT, CDR2 SNEGSKA (reference sequence). The CDR3 sequence: CSASAVSGNVGDTQYF. The CDR3, as DNA: TGCAGTGCTAGTGCGGTTAGCGGGAACGTCGGAGATACGCAGTATTTT.

The rearrangement joins TRBV19 to TRBJ2-2, with D tentatively TRBD2 (5 bases). Germline V gives CDR1 LNHDA, CDR2 SQIVND (reference sequence). This CDR3 is 16 amino acids long. Trimming shortened V by 3 bases and J by 8 bases, and 19 bases separated the two germline ends. CDR3 nucleotide sequence: TGTGCCAGTAGTATTGGTTGGGCAGGACTCGGGGGGGAGCTGTTTTTT. Its protein product is CASSIGWAGLGGELFF. Variable domain in full (rest from reference TRBV19 and TRBJ2-2): DGGITQSPKYLFRKEGQNVTLSCEQNLNHDAMYWYRQDPGQGLRLIYYSQIVNDFQKGDIAEGYSVSREKKESFPLTVTSAQKNPTAFYLCASSIGWAGLGGELFFGEGSRLTVL.

This clone came up once. This chain connects TRBV5-1 to TRBJ2-1; 12 nucleotides match TRBD2. CDR3 length: 17 residues. Germline CDR1 and CDR2: SGHRS and YFSETQ. The ends lost 0 bases at V and 3 bases at J; junction bases unmatched: 4. The CDR3 spells CASSLGLAGALYNEQFF. CDR3 nucleotide sequence: TGCGCCAGCAGCTTGGGACTAGCGGGAGCCCTCTACAATGAGCAGTTCTTC.

This sequence joins TRBV14 and TRBJ1-3; D is unresolved. Germline V CDR1 and CDR2: SGHDN, FVKESK. The CDR3 is made up of 14 amino acids. V was trimmed by 4 bases and J by 4 bases, leaving 11 bases between them. CDR3 bases: TGTGCCAGCAGCCCGAGGGTGACGGGAAACACCATATATTTT. Translated, it gives CASSPRVTGNTIYF. Supplemented by reference TRBV14 and TRBJ1-3, the full variable domain reads EAGVTQFPSHSVIEKGQTVTLRCDPISGHDNLYWYRRVMGKEIKFLLHFVKESKQDESGMPNNRFLAERTGGTYSTLKVQPAELEDSGVYFCASSPRVTGNTIYFGEGSWLTVV.

The chain uses TRBV5-4 and TRBJ1-4, with a weak D call TRBD1 (5 bases). The CDR3 totals 14 residues. V was shortened by 4 bases and J by 2 bases, with 9 bases between the two germline ends. Germline CDR1 and CDR2: SGHNT and YYREEE (reference sequence). This chain's CDR3 is CASSPGGTNEKLFF. CDR3 DNA: TGTGCCAGCAGCCCGGGGGGGACTAATGAAAAACTGTTTTTT.

The rearrangement uses TRBV5-8 and TRBJ1-2; a weak D match, TRBD1 (5 bases). The V gene lost 4 bases and the J gene lost 2 bases, with 18 bases spanning the gap. Germline values: CDR1 SGHTS, CDR2 YDEGEE. This CDR3 has 16 residues. CDR3 DNA: TGTGCCAGCAGCCCGGCCCGGACATTACTAAACTATGGCTACACCTTC. It encodes CASSPARTLLNYGYTF.

CDR3 sequence reads: CASSLYSTNTGELFF. The CDR3 DNA reads TGTGCCAGCAGCTTATACAGCACGAACACCGGGGAGCTGTTTTTT. The V call is TRBV7-3, the J call TRBJ2-2; no firm D call. Germline CDR1 reads SGHTA; CDR2 reads FQGTGA. Trimming removed 2 bases at V and 0 bases at J, with 7 bases between. The CDR3 is made up of 15 amino acids.

This chain connects TRBV6-5 to TRBJ1-2, with D tentatively TRBD1 (5 bases). Deletions cut 7 bases from V and 3 bases from J, with 12 bases between. The CDR3 sequence is 13 residues long. Germline CDR1 reads MNHEY; CDR2 reads SVGAGI. CDR3 sequence: CASTRDSDYGYTF. The CDR3 nucleotides are TGTGCCAGCACCCGTGACAGTGACTATGGCTACACCTTC.

The J gene is TRBJ2-1, the V gene TRBV7-9; tentatively, D is TRBD1 (5 bases). The CDR3 loop spans 12 amino acids. Germline lookup yields CDR1 SEHNR and CDR2 FQNEAQ (reference sequence). Trimming removed 5 bases from V and 5 bases from J, with 7 bases in between. The CDR3 DNA reads TGTGCCAGCAGCCCACAGGACAATGAGCAGTTCTTC. This codes for CASSPQDNEQFF.

This chain uses TRBV5-1 with TRBJ2-3; TRBD2 might be the D (5 bases). With 1 base removed from V and 3 bases from J, the gap between germline ends came to 12 bases. The germline gives CDR1 SGHRS, CDR2 YFSETQ. The CDR3 is 15 amino acids. The CDR3 bases are TGCGCCAGCAGCTTGTATGAGGGAAGGACAGATACGCAGTATTTT. Its translation is CASSLYEGRTDTQYF. The variable domain in full, with the rest retrieved from reference TRBV5-1 and TRBJ2-3, is KAGVTQTPRYLIKTRGQQVTLSCSPISGHRSVSWYQQTPGQGLQFLFEYFSETQRNKGNFPGRFSGRQFSNSRSEMNVSTLELGDSALYLCASSLYEGRTDTQYFGPGTRLTVL.

The gene calls are TRBV3-1 (or the pseudogene TRBV3-2) and TRBJ2-7, with D possibly being TRBD1 (6 bases). CDR3 length: 15 residues. Looked up from germline, CDR1 is LGHDT and CDR2 is YNNKEL (reference sequence). V lost 1 base and J lost 2, with 12 bases in between. The CDR3 sequence: CASSQASAGAYEQYF. CDR3 DNA: TGTGCCAGCAGCCAAGCCTCGGCAGGGGCCTACGAGCAGTACTTC.

This chain uses TRBV3-1 (or the pseudogene TRBV3-2) with TRBJ1-5; D remains unclear. The germline V and J ends were trimmed by 6 bases and 4 bases, with 7 bases remaining between them. Germline CDR1 LGHDT, CDR2 YNNKEL (reference sequence). The CDR3 totals 12 residues. The CDR3 nucleotides are TGTGCCAGCAGTTCGGGGAATCAGCCCCAGCATTTT. Translated, it gives CASSSGNQPQHF.

The chain uses TRBV5-1 and TRBJ2-7, with TRBD1 matching over 8 bases. The CDR3 consists of 15 residues. CDR1 and CDR2 from the germline V gene are SGHRS and YFSETQ. Trimming removed 0 bases from V and 4 bases from J; junction bases left unmatched: 6. CDR3 DNA sequence: TGCGCCAGCAGCTTGGACGCAGGGGGCGCATACGAGCAGTACTTC. It specifies CASSLDAGGAYEQYF.

The rearrangement links TRBV11-2 to TRBJ2-7, with 9 positions matching TRBD1. In germline, CDR1 is SGHAT, CDR2 FQNNGV. Losses at the gene ends were 5 bases for V and 2 bases for J; bases not matched to a gene: 10. The CDR3 spans 16 residues. CDR3 protein: CASSPLRGDRAYEQYF. The CDR3 nucleotides read TGTGCCAGCAGCCCCCTTCGGGGGGACAGGGCCTACGAGCAGTACTTC.

This chain joins TRBV18 and TRBJ2-3, with a possible D match to TRBD1 (6 bases). The CDR3 is 15 residues long. Trimming pared 5 bases from V and 0 bases from J, leaving 12 bases between. CDR1 is KGHSH and CDR2 is LQKENI in the germline V gene. CDR3 residues: CASSDLGTSTDTQYF. The DNA for the CDR3 is TGTGCCAGCTCAGACCTCGGGACAAGCACAGATACGCAGTATTTT.

The rearrangement links TRBV3-1 (or the pseudogene TRBV3-2) to TRBJ2-3, with TRBD1 matching 7 bases. The J segment lost 2 bases and the V segment lost 3 bases, leaving 2 bases of the junction unmatched. The CDR3 totals 14 residues. The germline V gene has CDR1 LGHDT and CDR2 YNNKEL (reference sequence). CDR3 protein: CASSQGTATDTQYF. CDR3 nucleotide sequence: TGTGCCAGCAGCCAGGGGACAGCCACAGATACGCAGTATTTT.

The CDR3 DNA follows: TGTGCCAGCAGCTTAGATCCGCACAGGGGCGCCTACAATGAGCAGTTCTTC. Its translation: CASSLDPHRGAYNEQFF. This chain links TRBV11-2 with TRBJ2-1; TRBD1 matches 7 bases. The CDR3 totals 17 residues. The V gene end was trimmed by 0 bases and the J gene end by 2 bases; junction bases not matched to a gene: 7. Germline assignment: CDR1 SGHAT and CDR2 FQNNGV.